A single sample gave rise to the 15 T cell receptor beta chains below, sequenced in a study of blood T cell repertoires in COVID-19. Using immunoSEQ multiplex PCR, the repertoire was profiled, and TCRdb retains in-frame clones only, with some absent. Here the sample spans some 160,000 clones, around 85% being singletons. Sequencing was carried out using peripheral blood. The source is a woman aged 70 to 79 with acute or convalescent COVID-19.

This chain joins TRBV6-5 and TRBJ2-2, with D maybe TRBD1 (6 bases). Germline loops: CDR1 MNHEY, CDR2 SVGAGI. This CDR3 comprises 14 residues. V dropped 7 bases and J dropped 6 bases, with 15 bases sitting between them. The CDR3 spells CASNPIRGSGELFF. The DNA of the CDR3 is TGTGCCAGCAACCCTATTAGGGGGTCCGGGGAGCTGTTTTTT.

The chain uses TRBV10-3 and TRBJ1-1; D might be TRBD1 (5 bases). V dropped 0 bases and J dropped 6 bases, with 14 bases sitting between them. Germline-derived CDR1 and CDR2 are ENHRY and SYGVKD. The CDR3 sequence is 15 residues long. In nucleotides, the CDR3 is TGTGCCATCAGTGAGTCGGGGGAGGGATCATCTGAAGCTTTCTTT. Translated: CAISESGEGSSEAFF.

The V call is TRBV10-3, the J call TRBJ1-5; TRBD1 agrees at 11 bases. The germline gives CDR1 ENHRY, CDR2 SYGVKD. The CDR3 contains 15 residues. V was clipped by 8 bases and J by 5 bases; unmatched bases: 8. This CDR3 is CAIGGGQGDDQPQHF. CDR3 DNA sequence: TGTGCCATCGGAGGGGGACAGGGGGACGATCAGCCCCAGCATTTT.

The V and J genes are TRBV11-2 and TRBJ1-4; TRBD1 matches 12 bases. The CDR3 totals 14 residues. Trimming at V came to 7 bases and at J to 7 bases, leaving 4 bases not matched to a gene. Germline V lookup: CDR1 SGHAT, CDR2 FQNNGV. The CDR3 sequence: CASNPGQGAEKLFF. The CDR3 DNA sequence: TGTGCCAGCAACCCGGGACAGGGGGCTGAAAAACTGTTTTTT.

For the CDR3, the DNA is TGTGCCAGCAGTCGGACTAGCGGTTACGAGCAGTACTTC. This codes for CASSRTSGYEQYF. V usage is TRBV28 and J usage is TRBJ2-7; 10 positions agree with TRBD2. Germline CDR1 and CDR2: MDHEN and SYDVKM. This CDR3 has 13 residues. V lost 5 bases and J lost 4; bases outside the gene matches: 2.

V gene TRBV27 combines with J gene TRBJ1-4; TRBD1 might be the D (5 bases). Trimming removed 3 bases at V and 7 bases at J, with 12 bases between. The germline CDR1 and CDR2 sequences are MNHEY and SMNVEV (reference sequence). The CDR3 contains 14 residues. The CDR3 is CASSLTVGLEKLFF. CDR3 nucleotides: TGTGCCAGCAGTTTGACAGTGGGGCTTGAAAAACTGTTTTTT.

The chain joins TRBV7-2 to TRBJ2-1, with D tentatively TRBD2 (6 bases). CDR1 and CDR2 from the germline V gene are SGHTA and FQGNSA. Trimming shortened V by 5 bases and J by 7 bases, and 18 bases separated the two germline ends. This CDR3 contains 15 residues. The CDR3 sequence: CASSPQVSGQNEQFF. The DNA of the CDR3 is TGTGCCAGCAGCCCCCAGGTGAGCGGGCAAAATGAGCAGTTCTTC. The variable domain in full, completed from reference TRBV7-2 and TRBJ2-1, reads GAGVSQSPSNKVTEKGKDVELRCDPISGHTALYWYRQSLGQGLEFLIYFQGNSAPDKSGLPSDRFSAERTGGSVSTLTIQRTQQEDSAVYLCASSPQVSGQNEQFFGPGTRLTVL.

This chain joins TRBV6-2 or TRBV6-3 and TRBJ2-2; 8 nucleotides agree with TRBD1. Unmatched junction bases numbered 1, after V lost 1 base and J lost 3 bases. The CDR3 has 15 residues. Germline lookup yields CDR1 MNHEY and CDR2 SVGEGT. The DNA of the CDR3 is TGTGCCAGCAGTTACTACAGGGGGGACACCGGGGAGCTGTTTTTT. Its translation is CASSYYRGDTGELFF.

The chain carries TRBV18 and TRBJ1-2; the D gene is possibly TRBD1 (6 bases). With 0 bases removed from V and 8 bases from J, the gap between germline ends came to 13 bases. From germline, CDR1 is KGHSH and CDR2 LQKENI. This CDR3 contains 14 residues. The CDR3 nucleotides read TGTGCCAGCTCACCACCACAGGGCCTGGTGGGCTACACCTTC. It codes for CASSPPQGLVGYTF. The variable domain in full, with the rest retrieved from reference TRBV18 and TRBJ1-2, is NAGVMQNPRHLVRRRGQEARLRCSPMKGHSHVYWYRQLPEEGLKFMVYLQKENIIDESGMPKERFSAEFPKEGPSILRIQQVVRGDSAAYFCASSPPQGLVGYTFGSGTRLTVV.

J is TRBJ1-3 and V is TRBV6-5; D is ambiguous. Deletions cut 8 bases from V and 0 bases from J, with 14 bases between. The CDR3 is made up of 15 amino acids. The germline V gene encodes CDR1 MNHEY and CDR2 SVGAGI. The chain's CDR3 is CASRGVSGSGNTIYF. Here the CDR3 DNA reads TGTGCCAGCCGCGGGGTCTCGGGCTCTGGAAACACCATATATTTT.

This sequence joins TRBV5-4 and TRBJ2-3; 10 bases agree with TRBD1. Germline assignment: CDR1 SGHNT and CDR2 YYREEE (reference sequence). V lost 3 bases and J lost 1; bases outside the gene matches: 5. CDR3 length: 16 residues. DNA of the CDR3: TGTGCCAGCAGCTCAACCGGGACAGGGGGCACAGATACGCAGTATTTT. This encodes CASSSTGTGGTDTQYF.

The chain uses TRBV28 and TRBJ2-7; maybe TRBD1 (7 bases). This CDR3 has 14 residues. The germline CDR1 and CDR2 sequences are MDHEN and SYDVKM. The V end lost 3 bases, the J end lost 4 bases, and 13 bases lay between the germline ends. CDR3 nucleotide sequence: TGTGCCAGCAGTTTCCTACAGGGGAGGTACGAGCAGTACTTC. Its protein is CASSFLQGRYEQYF.

J is TRBJ1-5 and V is TRBV15; TRBD1 agrees at 7 bases. The CDR3 spans 16 residues. After removal of 0 bases from V and 1 base from J, the junction contained 3 bases not matched to a gene. The V gene's germline CDR1 is LNHNV and CDR2 YYDKDF (reference sequence). As DNA, the CDR3 is TGTGCCACCAGCAGAGATCCGACAGGGAGCAATCAGCCCCAGCATTTT. Translating it yields CATSRDPTGSNQPQHF.

This chain joins TRBV19 and TRBJ1-3, with 9 positions matching TRBD1. This CDR3 is 15 amino acids long. Germline V gene lookup returns CDR1 LNHDA and CDR2 SQIVND (reference sequence). The V and J ends lost 3 bases and 7 bases, in that order; junction bases with no gene match: 7. In DNA, the CDR3 is TGTGCCAGTAGTATGCGACAGGGGGGCGTGAACACCATATATTTT. Its protein product is CASSMRQGGVNTIYF.

Only one count was recorded for this clone. The chain combines TRBV4-3 with TRBJ2-3; TRBD2 is a possible D gene (6 bases). From germline, CDR1 is LGHNA and CDR2 YSLEER. The CDR3 has 14 residues. The V gene lost 1 base and the J gene lost 4 bases, with 9 bases spanning the gap. DNA for the CDR3: TGCGCCAGCAGCCAAGGCCCGGGGGCAGATACGCAGTATTTT. Its translation: CASSQGPGADTQYF.